This T cell receptor (beta chain) is from a study of CD8+ T cells in alopecia areata. Study-wide findings and caveats: TCRs were shared less clearly across patients than in mice, possibly for HLA-related reasons. Scalp samples also contribute reads from the resident alphabeta T cells found in normal skin.

V dropped 1 base and J dropped 3 bases, with 7 bases sitting between them. CDR1 SGHDN and CDR2 FVKESK come from the germline V gene. The CDR3 has 13 residues. For this clone: The target antigen is unknown.

Isolated RNA was reverse transcribed into cDNA used as the sequencing template. Libraries were prepared by immunoSEQ multiplex PCR; TCRdb keeps only in-frame clonotypes and omits some of them. The sample shows about 140,000 clones, approximately 50% of them seen only once. The receptor was derived from a human donor with alopecia areata. Material: CD4+ T cells sorted from blood, obtained at week 0. The chain combines TRBV14 with TRBJ2-7, with no clear D. CDR3 in DNA: TGTGCCAGCAGCCAAGTTGAAGGCTACGAGCAGTACTTC. Its protein is CASSQVEGYEQYF.